This T cell receptor (beta chain) was observed in a study of blood T cell repertoires in COVID-19. Study as a whole: COVID-19 samples, acute and convalescent, were from the United States, Italy and Spain. Sources were T cells, B-cell-depleted T cells, or PBMCs; the material itself was cDNA or gDNA.

In the authors' workflow: Quantification of nucleated cells was approximated via reference gene primer amplification. Clones were sequenced by immunoSEQ multiplex PCR, and TCRdb holds only the in-frame ones, with some missing. V, J and clone size reflect that table, while D and trimming were determined from the DNA. The table lists 150,000 or so clones, more than 80% of them singletons, with 15% in the top ten. The V gene's germline CDR1 is PRHDT and CDR2 FYEKMQ (reference sequence). This CDR3 region has 14 residues. The V and J ends lost 7 bases and 0 bases respectively, with 7 bases between them. The sample taken for sequencing was peripheral blood. V usage is TRBV13 and J usage is TRBJ2-6; D gene uncertain. This TCR was sampled from a woman aged 35 to 49 with acute or convalescent COVID-19. The CDR3: CASTLFSGANVLTF. CDR3 bases: TGTGCCAGCACCCTCTTCTCTGGGGCCAACGTCCTGACTTTC.